The next 17 T cell receptor beta chains were all read from a single sample in a study of T cells in women clearing cervical HPV infection. TCRdb's copy holds only in-frame clones and misses some; the assay was immunoSEQ multiplex PCR. The record lists around 21,000 clones, of which the ten most abundant hold 5% to 6.5%. The sequenced material came from blood buffy coat. These TCRs come from a woman aged 18 to 69 with a cervical HPV16 infection that either progressed to CIN3+ or cleared (not recorded which).

Comments on this clone: The read is 3 residues too short to cover the CDR3 end, so that end is filled in from the germline J gene. The rearrangement uses TRBV6-2 or TRBV6-3 and TRBJ2-6; TRBD1 is a possible D gene (6 bases). Germline V gene lookup returns CDR1 MNHEY and CDR2 SVGEGT. CDR3 size: 15 residues. V dropped 5 bases and J dropped 1 base, with 9 bases sitting between them. The CDR3 bases that were read are TGTGCCAGCAGTCCTCAGGGGTCTGGGGCCAACGTC. It yields the protein CASSPQGSGANV. The CDR3 reads in full as CASSPQGSGANVLTF.

Remarks on this clone: The read is 3 residues too short to cover the CDR3 end, so that end is filled in from the germline J gene. The same CDR3 also results from other DNA sequences found in this sample. V is TRBV18 and J is TRBJ2-7; D perhaps matches TRBD2 (6 bases). The CDR3 covers 14 residues. Trimming pared 0 bases from V and 2 bases from J, leaving 8 bases between. Germline loops: CDR1 KGHSH, CDR2 LQKENI. The CDR3 region is CASSPPGGAYEQYF. The covered CDR3 bases are TGTGCCAGCTCACCACCGGGGGGAGCCTACGAG.

As concerns this clone: The CDR3 is cut off 3 residues early in the read; its end comes from the germline J gene. The chain carries TRBV2 and TRBJ2-3, with TRBD2 matching 9 bases. Germline V CDR1 and CDR2: SNHLY, FYNNEI. J was trimmed by 2 bases and V by 5 bases; bases with no gene match: 5. The CDR3 runs 15 residues. The DNA read from the CDR3 is TGTGCCAGCAGTAAAGGGACTAGCTCCACAGATACG. It specifies CASSKGTSSTDT. In full, the CDR3 is CASSKGTSSTDTQYF.

About this clone itself: The read gets to within 3 residues of the CDR3 end, and the germline J gene fills in the rest. The V call is TRBV6-1, the J call TRBJ2-2, with a tentative D call TRBD2 (6 bases). Germline V gives CDR1 MNHNS, CDR2 SASEGT. The CDR3 has 15 amino acids. Trimming pared 2 bases from V and 4 bases from J, leaving 11 bases between. CDR3 DNA (partial): TGTGCCAGCAGTGAATCTGGGGGGAGCACCGGGGAG. Protein sequence: CASSESGGSTGE. The full CDR3 protein is CASSESGGSTGELFF.

Turning to this clone: The read ends 3 residues early relative to the CDR3; the germline J gene fills the gap. This rearrangement joins TRBV2 to TRBJ1-5, with 12 bases aligning to TRBD1. Germline trimming cut 6 bases from V and 4 bases from J; bases unmatched to any gene: 10. Germline V CDR1 and CDR2: SNHLY, FYNNEI. The CDR3 extends over 17 amino acids. CDR3 residues: CASRDRDRGPFNQPQHF. The part of the CDR3 DNA that was read is TGTGCCAGCAGGGACCGGGACAGGGGGCCCTTTAATCAGCCC.

Concerning this clone itself: The CDR3 is cut off 3 residues early in the read; its end comes from the germline J gene. The V gene is TRBV28, the J gene TRBJ2-1, with D uncertain. CDR1 and CDR2 (germline): MDHEN, SYDVKM. V shed 2 bases and J shed 7 bases, with 15 bases lying between them. This CDR3 is built from 15 residues. The CDR3 spells CASSLGTVKMNEQFF. The part of the CDR3 DNA that was read is TGTGCCAGCAGTTTAGGTACTGTGAAGATGAATGAG.

Worth noting for this clone: The read comes to an end 3 residues before the CDR3 does, leaving the germline J gene to fill in the end. The rearrangement links TRBV29-1 to TRBJ1-2; TRBD1 might be the D (6 bases). The V end was cut by 7 bases, the J end by 3 bases, with 15 bases between. CDR1 SQVTM and CDR2 ANQGSEA come from the germline V gene. CDR3 size: 13 residues. CDR3 region: CSANAGADYGYTF. Partial CDR3 DNA: TGCAGCGCAAACGCGGGGGCGGACTATGGC.

To note about this clone: Coverage ceases 3 residues before the CDR3 finishes, and the germline J gene fills in the end. The V and J genes are TRBV7-8 and TRBJ1-2; the D is unclear. The germline gives CDR1 SGHVS, CDR2 FQNEAQ. Deletions cut 1 base from V and 4 bases from J, with 10 bases between. The CDR3 covers 14 residues. The sequenced part of the CDR3 DNA is TGTGCCAGCAGCTTAGACAGCCTCACCTATGGC. Protein sequence: CASSLDSLTYG. The CDR3, in full, reads CASSLDSLTYGYTF.

As concerns this clone: The read ends 3 residues shy of where the CDR3 ends; the end is completed using the germline J gene. V and J are TRBV5-6 and TRBJ2-1; 10 bases align to TRBD1. The CDR3 is 13 residues long. In germline, CDR1 is SGHDT, CDR2 YYEEEE. With 4 bases clipped from V and 8 bases from J, the junction kept 3 bases outside the gene matches. The CDR3 sequence: CASSRQGAYEQFF. The covered CDR3 bases are TGTGCCAGCAGCCGACAGGGGGCCTATGAG.

As to this clone: The observed sequence ends 3 residues before the CDR3 terminus, with the missing tail filled in from the germline J gene. The chain combines TRBV20-1 with TRBJ2-1, with TRBD1 matching over 9 bases. Germline-derived CDR1 and CDR2 are DFQATT and SNEGSKA (reference sequence). V was clipped by 2 bases and J by 3 bases; unmatched bases: 5. The CDR3 runs 15 residues. CDR3 DNA, as far as it was read: TGCAGTGCTAGAACGGGACAGGGCTTCTACAATGAG. This translates into CSARTGQGFYNE. The entire CDR3 reads CSARTGQGFYNEQFF.

With regard to this clone: The observed sequence ends 3 residues before the CDR3 terminus, with the missing tail filled in from the germline J gene. The chain uses TRBV20-1 and TRBJ2-1, with a possible D match to TRBD2 (6 bases). Per germline, CDR1 DFQATT and CDR2 SNEGSKA (reference sequence). CDR3 length equals 14 residues. The V and J ends lost 0 bases and 9 bases respectively, with 15 bases between them. The CDR3 DNA, read in part, is TGCAGTGCTAGAGATCTTAGGGAGGCGGGTGAG. Its translation is CSARDLREAGE. The whole CDR3 protein is CSARDLREAGEQFF.

Worth noting for this clone: The CDR3 extends 3 residues past the end of the read, so its final part is completed from the germline J gene. The chain links TRBV12-3 or TRBV12-4 to TRBJ2-3; TRBD2 matches 13 bases. V trimming: 6 bases; J trimming: 7 bases; junction bases outside the gene matches: 4. This CDR3 comprises 14 residues. The CDR3 bases that were read are TGTGCCAGCAGCCAGACTAGCGGGAGGTATACG. This translates into CASSQTSGRYT. The complete CDR3 reads CASSQTSGRYTQYF.

A remark on this clone: The sequenced fragment ends 3 residues before the CDR3 boundary, so the rest is inferred from the germline J gene. The V gene is TRBV20-1, the J gene TRBJ2-7, with 7 bases lining up with TRBD1. CDR1 and CDR2 from the germline V gene are DFQATT and SNEGSKA (reference sequence). CDR3 length: 14 amino acids. Losses at the gene ends were 3 bases for V and 0 bases for J; bases not matched to a gene: 5. The sequenced part of the CDR3 DNA is TGCAGTGCTAGCCCGGACAGGAGCTCCTACGAG. Amino acid sequence: CSASPDRSSYE. The whole CDR3 sequence is CSASPDRSSYEQYF.

As to this clone: The DNA ends 3 residues before the CDR3 does, and the rest of the CDR3 is filled in from the germline J gene. The rearrangement joins TRBV19 to TRBJ2-7, with 15 bases fitting TRBD2. This CDR3 spans 18 amino acids. CDR1 is LNHDA, CDR2 SQIVND, per germline (reference sequence). Trimming removed 5 bases from V and 3 bases from J; junction bases left unmatched: 11. CDR3 region: CASSSGLAGGVEVYEQYF. The CDR3 DNA, read in part, is TGTGCCAGTAGTTCCGGACTAGCGGGGGGGGTAGAGGTCTACGAG.

As regards this clone: The read falls 3 residues short of the CDR3 end, and the missing part is taken from the germline J gene. The genes are TRBV7-6 and TRBJ2-7; 8 nucleotides agree with TRBD1. The CDR3 has 16 amino acids. The V gene's germline CDR1 is SGHVS and CDR2 FNYEAQ. With V trimmed by 5 bases and J by 3 bases, 12 bases remained unmatched. The CDR3 spells CASSQTPGQASYEQYF. CDR3 DNA (partial): TGTGCCAGCAGCCAAACTCCGGGACAGGCGAGCTACGAG.

CDR3 DNA (partial): TGTGCCAGCAGTGAGGAAAGGGGGGGT. This encodes CASSEERGG. The full CDR3 protein is CASSEERGGQYF. The chain has TRBV6-1 and TRBJ2-4, with D perhaps TRBD2 (7 bases). The observed sequence ends 3 residues before the CDR3 terminus, with the missing tail filled in from the germline J gene. This CDR3 is 12 amino acids long. CDR1 is MNHNS, CDR2 SASEGT, per germline.

About this clone: The CDR3 end is not reached by the read, which stops 3 residues before it; the germline J gene fills it in. The chain carries TRBV10-3 and TRBJ1-1; 7 bases map to TRBD1. Unmatched junction bases numbered 17, after V lost 3 bases and J lost 1 base. Germline V gives CDR1 ENHRY, CDR2 SYGVKD. The CDR3 covers 19 residues. The CDR3 loop is CAISDGTAGTLRGNTEAFF. The covered CDR3 bases are TGTGCCATCAGTGACGGGACAGCTGGAACCCTTCGAGGGAACACTGAA.